The clone carrying this T cell receptor beta chain appeared a few times. Its antigen is not identified. J gave up 9 bases and V 6 bases, and 7 bases lay outside the gene matches. The CDR3 has 13 amino acids. Germline CDR1 is LNHDA and CDR2 is SQIVND (reference sequence). The source of the sample is a study of vaccination and CD4 T cells after COVID-19. Sequencing of DNA taken from cultured CD4+ T cells relied on the Oncomine TCR Beta short-read assay. TCRdb redid the calling of the PCR reads with MiXCR, one entry per CDR3 protein. This sample has more than 12,000 distinct CDR3 sequences, with 50% to 75% found just once. As to treatment: approximately nine-day PBMC culture with coronavirus spike peptide pools or control peptides (ViraFEST assay). Antigen-specific T cells were expanded with peptide pools by ViraFEST, and TCRs were then sequenced. Cell culture was performed with a few million PBMCs per well in the presence of approximately 10 IU/ml IL-2 and around 9.7 ug/ml peptide pools.

The chain joins TRBV19 to TRBJ2-4; TRBD2 agrees at 8 bases. The sample consisted of CD4+ T cells from blood, cultured in vitro. This clonotype was sampled from a human donor who had recovered from COVID-19. CDR3 in amino acids: CASSEGLDGIQYF. CDR3 DNA sequence: TGTGCCAGTAGCGAGGGACTAGATGGCATTCAGTACTTC. Combining the CDR3 with reference TRBV19 and TRBJ2-4 gives the whole variable domain DGGITQSPKYLFRKEGQNVTLSCEQNLNHDAMYWYRQDPGQGLRLIYYSQIVNDFQKGDIAEGYSVSREKKESFPLTVTSAQKNPTAFYLCASSEGLDGIQYFGAGTRLSVL.